The 14 T cell receptor beta chains given below trace back to one sample, sequenced in a study of PD-1 blockade in classical Hodgkin lymphoma. Autologous stem cell transplantation was followed by relapse in every patient, and brentuximab vedotin exposure varied. TCRdb keeps only in-frame clones here, not all; method: immunoSEQ multiplex PCR. The table has 21,000 or so clones, roughly 77% seen once. The specimen was peripheral blood mononuclear cells (PBMCs), collected before the second cycle of nivolumab. The source is a human donor with classical Hodgkin lymphoma.

In its sample, this clone ranks as large. This chain links TRBV7-9 with TRBJ2-5, with D unresolved. The CDR3 has 14 residues. In germline, CDR1 is SEHNR, CDR2 FQNEAQ (reference sequence). The V end lost 5 bases, the J end lost 2 bases, and 12 bases lay between the germline ends. The CDR3 coding sequence is TGTGCCAGCAGCCCAGTCAGTTCTCAAGAGACCCAGTACTTC. This codes for CASSPVSSQETQYF.

This clone was picked up one time. This chain links TRBV19 with TRBJ2-7; D may be TRBD1 (5 bases). The CDR3 runs 13 residues. Germline CDR1 reads LNHDA; CDR2 reads SQIVND (reference sequence). V lost 6 bases and J 2 bases, leaving 11 bases between the germline ends. CDR3 residues: CASSLDKTYEQYF. Here the CDR3 DNA reads TGTGCCAGTAGCTTGGACAAAACCTACGAGCAGTACTTC.

This clone came up a few times. The chain's CDR3 is CASSAVLGSSYEQYV. CDR3 in DNA: TGTGCCAGCAGTGCAGTGCTGGGCAGCTCCTACGAGCAGTACGTC. This chain joins TRBV6-1 and TRBJ2-7; D not certain. V was pared by 4 bases and J by 0 bases, with 13 bases between. Germline values: CDR1 MNHNS, CDR2 SASEGT. The CDR3 sequence is 15 residues long.

The V gene is TRBV11-3, the J gene TRBJ2-3; D is possibly TRBD1 or TRBD2 (5 bases each). This CDR3 comprises 13 residues. The ends were cut back, 4 bases at V and 2 bases at J, with 7 bases in the middle. Germline lookup yields CDR1 SGHNT and CDR2 YENEEA. CDR3 bases: TGTGCCAGCAGCTGGGACGCCACAGATACGCAGTATTTT. It codes for CASSWDATDTQYF.

The chain joins TRBV28 to TRBJ1-6, with D possibly being TRBD1 (6 bases). In germline, CDR1 is MDHEN, CDR2 SYDVKM. There are 16 residues in the CDR3. The ends were cut back, 3 bases at V and 6 bases at J, with 15 bases in the middle. The CDR3 is CASSLEGVMANSPLHF. DNA for the CDR3: TGTGCCAGCAGTTTGGAGGGGGTCATGGCTAATTCACCCCTCCACTTT. The variable domain in full, completed from reference TRBV28 and TRBJ1-6, reads DVKVTQSSRYLVKRTGEKVFLECVQDMDHENMFWYRQDPGLGLRLIYFSYDVKMKEKGDIPEGYSVSREKKERFSLILESASTNQTSMYLCASSLEGVMANSPLHFGNGTRLTVT.

This chain links TRBV19 with TRBJ1-2; possible D gene TRBD1, 5 bases. Germline values: CDR1 LNHDA, CDR2 SQIVND (reference sequence). The CDR3 spans 13 residues. Trimming removed 4 bases at V and 0 bases at J, with 6 bases between. The CDR3 DNA is TGTGCCAGTAGTAAGGACACTAACTATGGCTACACCTTC. Its protein product is CASSKDTNYGYTF. Using reference TRBV19 and TRBJ1-2 for the parts outside the CDR3, the full variable domain is DGGITQSPKYLFRKEGQNVTLSCEQNLNHDAMYWYRQDPGQGLRLIYYSQIVNDFQKGDIAEGYSVSREKKESFPLTVTSAQKNPTAFYLCASSKDTNYGYTFGSGTRLTVV.

This chain joins TRBV6-4 and TRBJ1-2; no definite D call. Germline V gene sequence: CDR1 MRHNA, CDR2 SNTAGT. Trimming pared 0 bases from V and 3 bases from J, leaving 20 bases between. CDR3 length: 18 residues. The CDR3 region has the DNA TGTGCCAGCAGTGACTCATACGTCAAGGACCCGGCCCACTATGGCTACACCTTC. Its translation: CASSDSYVKDPAHYGYTF.

The chain is built from TRBV27 and TRBJ2-3, with D possibly being TRBD2 (7 bases). V dropped 7 bases and J dropped 12 bases, with 20 bases sitting between them. The CDR3 contains 13 residues. CDR1 MNHEY and CDR2 SMNVEV come from the germline V gene (reference sequence). DNA for the CDR3: TGTGCCAGCAAGTTGGGGGACTATGGGACACAGTATTTT. It specifies CASKLGDYGTQYF.

This clone was found once. The chain employs TRBV25-1 and TRBJ2-1; no clear D. V was pared by 1 base and J by 3 bases, with 10 bases between. The CDR3 totals 15 residues. Per the germline V gene, CDR1 is MGHDK and CDR2 is SYGVNS. CDR3 DNA sequence: TGTGCCAGCAGTGAATCATTGGGCGACTACAATGAGCAGTTCTTC. This sequence encodes CASSESLGDYNEQFF.

The V gene is TRBV7-8, the J gene TRBJ1-1; TRBD1 might be the D (6 bases). The CDR3 consists of 14 residues. The V end lost 2 bases, the J end lost 5 bases, and 12 bases lay between the germline ends. Per germline, CDR1 SGHVS and CDR2 FQNEAQ. The DNA for the CDR3 is TGTGCCAGCAGCTTAAAACAGGGTTGGACTGAAGCTTTCTTT. Translation gives CASSLKQGWTEAFF.

The rearrangement uses TRBV6-5 and TRBJ1-4; D not resolved. V lost 6 bases and J lost 0, with 11 bases in between. The germline gives CDR1 MNHEY, CDR2 SVGAGI. CDR3 size: 15 residues. CDR3 loop: CASSHDGATNEKLFF. The CDR3 DNA reads TGTGCCAGCAGCCACGACGGTGCAACTAATGAAAAACTGTTTTTT.

V and J are TRBV7-6 and TRBJ1-3; D is unclear. The CDR3 extends over 16 amino acids. Germline V gene sequence: CDR1 SGHVS, CDR2 FNYEAQ. V lost 0 bases to trimming and J lost 2 bases, with 11 bases between them. The DNA of the CDR3 is TGTGCCAGCAGCTTAGCGTCAGTGTATCCTGGAAACACCATATATTTT. It specifies CASSLASVYPGNTIYF.

The rearrangement links TRBV7-2 to TRBJ1-1, with 8 bases fitting TRBD1. Germline V CDR1 and CDR2: SGHTA, FQGNSA. The CDR3 runs 15 residues. The V gene end was trimmed by 1 base and the J gene end by 2 bases; junction bases not matched to a gene: 3. The CDR3 loop reads CASSLGTGGNTEAFF. As DNA, the CDR3 is TGTGCCAGCAGCTTAGGTACAGGGGGAAACACTGAAGCTTTCTTT.

V and J are TRBV7-9 and TRBJ2-3, with TRBD2 matching over 13 bases. This CDR3 region has 17 residues. CDR1 SEHNR and CDR2 FQNEAQ come from the germline V gene (reference sequence). The trim removed 2 bases at V and 3 bases at J, leaving 5 bases unmatched. CDR3 loop: CASSLRTSGSLTDTQYF. For the CDR3, the DNA is TGTGCCAGCAGCTTACGGACTAGCGGGAGTTTAACAGATACGCAGTATTTT.